This T cell receptor (beta chain) appears in the sequencing data of a study of B cell selection in AIRE deficiency. General study points: Only about 9.3% of approximately 3,700 shared Treg sequences were patient-specific; less than 40% healthy-specific. AIRE-deficient Tconv and Treg repertoires matched healthy donors in TCRBV, CDR3 length, diversity.

As concerns this clone: Its antigen is as yet unknown.

CDR3 size: 14 residues. V lost 1 base, J lost 5 bases, and 4 bases stayed unmatched. The germline V gene has CDR1 SGDLS and CDR2 YYNGEE. Original methodology: Conventional T cell pools: about 11x10^4 distinct patient, 13.4x10^4 donor TCRbeta sequences. Some clones are missing from TCRdb's copy, which holds only in-frame ones; the method was immunoSEQ multiplex PCR. V, J and clone size reflect that table, while D and trimming were determined from the DNA. The table has some 23,000 clones, 95% to 98% seen once; the top ten hold about 0.19%. Conventional CD4 T cells were sorted as CD4+CD127+ cells. Sequencing input: conventional CD4+ T cells sorted from PBMCs. The receptor comes from a human donor with AIRE deficiency. This chain connects TRBV9 to TRBJ2-3; TRBD2 matches 7 bases. CDR3 in DNA: TGTGCCAGCAGCGTAAGCGGGAATGTAGATACGCAGTATTTT. It codes for CASSVSGNVDTQYF. Full variable domain (rest looked up from reference TRBV9 and TRBJ2-3): DSGVTQTPKHLITATGQRVTLRCSPRSGDLSVYWYQQSLDQGLQFLIQYYNGEERAKGNILERFSAQQFPDLHSELNLSSLELGDSALYFCASSVSGNVDTQYFGPGTRLTVL.